This TCR beta chain is drawn from a study of response to subunit inactivated influenza vaccine. TCRdb recomputed calls from the RT-PCR reads with MiXCR, one row per CDR3 protein. The data contain hundreds of thousands of distinct CDR3 sequences, 12% to 15% of them singletons. The germline V and J ends were trimmed by 2 bases and 11 bases, with 13 bases remaining between them. The CDR3 contains 14 residues. CDR1 is MNHEY, CDR2 SVGEGT, per germline. This clonotype was detected a few times. Its antigen is not known. Study observations and caveats: Authors suggested seasonal influenza vaccinations each recruit few new T cells.

The source material was PBMCs from blood, sampled less than 15 days before vaccination. The chain has TRBV6-2 or TRBV6-3 and TRBJ1-6; tentatively, D is TRBD1 (5 bases). The origin of this receptor is a man aged 45 to 65 who received an inactivated influenza vaccine. CDR3 residues: CASSYGWGGPPLHF. The CDR3 bases are TGTGCCAGCAGTTACGGGTGGGGGGGACCACCCCTCCACTTT.